This T cell receptor (beta chain) came from a study of blood T cell repertoires in COVID-19. The method was immunoSEQ multiplex PCR; TCRdb's version includes in-frame clones alone and lacks a portion of them. The sample holds approximately 200,000 clones, around 84% seen once. Germline CDR1 is SQVTM and CDR2 is ANQGSEA. The CDR3 is 16 amino acids. J gave up 5 bases and V 3 bases, and 14 bases lay outside the gene matches. The chain carries TRBV29-1 and TRBJ2-5; 8 nucleotides agree with TRBD1. This receptor was taken from a middle-aged man with acute or convalescent COVID-19. The source material was peripheral blood. The CDR3 nucleotides read TGCAGCGTTGAGCCCCGCGGACAGGGTCTAACGGAGACCCAGTACTTC. Translated, it gives CSVEPRGQGLTETQYF.